The 13 T cell receptor beta chains below all came from one sample that was sequenced in a study of regulatory T cells in long-lasting Graves disease. Construction of the TCR beta libraries employed iRepertoire HTBI primers in conjunction with Arm-PCR of CDR3 regions. TCRdb analysed the multiplex PCR reads with MiXCR anew, one entry per CDR3 protein. This table holds some 400,000 distinct CDR3 sequences, under 15% found once. As to time point: newly diagnosed GD, antithyroid drugs for less than 3 months. With RNA extracted from PBMCs as input, the TCR library was made. This sample also belongs to another study, concerning T cells in Graves' hyperthyroidism and ophthalmopathy.

The sample was peripheral blood mononuclear cells (PBMCs), taken at new diagnosis, from a patient treated with antithyroid drugs. The receptors stem from a woman aged 25 to 39 with Graves disease.

This clonotype was observed at least ten times. CDR3: CASSLSPQSLETQYF. For the CDR3, the DNA is TGTGCCAGCAGCTTATCTCCACAATCTCTGGAGACCCAGTACTTC. The chain combines TRBV11-2 with TRBJ2-5; no reliable D call. CDR3 length equals 15 residues. The germline V and J ends were trimmed by 2 bases and 5 bases, with 15 bases remaining between them. CDR1 SGHAT and CDR2 FQNNGV come from the germline V gene.

The V gene is TRBV5-1, the J gene TRBJ1-1, with D perhaps TRBD1 (6 bases). This CDR3 has 14 residues. Germline lookup yields CDR1 SGHRS and CDR2 YFSETQ. The V and J ends lost 4 bases and 1 base respectively, with 11 bases between them. CDR3 in amino acids: CASSMGGQNTEAFF. CDR3 nucleotide sequence: TGCGCCAGCAGCATGGGGGGGCAGAACACTGAAGCTTTCTTT. Full variable domain (outside the CDR3, taken from reference TRBV5-1 and TRBJ1-1): KAGVTQTPRYLIKTRGQQVTLSCSPISGHRSVSWYQQTPGQGLQFLFEYFSETQRNKGNFPGRFSGRQFSNSRSEMNVSTLELGDSALYLCASSMGGQNTEAFFGQGTRLTVV.

This clonotype was counted many times. This sequence joins TRBV20-1 and TRBJ2-7; 8 nucleotides align to TRBD2. The CDR3 length is 13 residues. Per germline, CDR1 DFQATT and CDR2 SNEGSKA (reference sequence). The junction had 3 bases not matched to a gene; V was cut back by 3 bases and J by 2 bases. CDR3 region: CSASSGTTYEQYF. CDR3 nucleotides: TGCAGTGCTAGTAGCGGGACAACCTACGAGCAGTACTTC.

The table lists this clonotype with many counts. V and J are TRBV27 and TRBJ1-6, with 7 bases that match TRBD1. The ends lost 2 bases at V and 7 bases at J; junction bases unmatched: 8. Per the germline V gene, CDR1 is MNHEY and CDR2 is SMNVEV (reference sequence). This CDR3 has 16 residues. In DNA, the CDR3 is TGTGCCAGCAGTTTAACCCCAAGGGGGCTGAATTCACCCCTCCACTTT. Encoded protein: CASSLTPRGLNSPLHF.

This clonotype was observed at least ten times. The gene calls are TRBV5-5 and TRBJ1-1; the D is unclear. The V gene's germline CDR1 is SGHKS and CDR2 YYEKEE (reference sequence). The CDR3 is made up of 12 amino acids. The ends were cut back, 3 bases at V and 5 bases at J, with 8 bases in the middle. The CDR3 sequence: CASSYAMTEAFF. In DNA form, the CDR3 reads TGTGCCAGCAGCTACGCTATGACTGAAGCTTTCTTT.

V gene TRBV3-1 combines with J gene TRBJ1-5, with TRBD1 as a possible D gene (5 bases). Germline CDR1 LGHDT, CDR2 YNNKEL (reference sequence). CDR3 length equals 15 residues. V was clipped by 1 base and J by 6 bases, with 13 bases between them. The CDR3 DNA follows: TGTGCCAGCAGCCAAGGGGTGCAGGGTCGTCAGCCCCAGCATTTT. Its protein product is CASSQGVQGRQPQHF.

This clonotype was found a few times. The genes are TRBV29-1 and TRBJ1-1; D remains unclear. The germline V and J ends were trimmed by 6 bases and 4 bases, with 15 bases remaining between them. Germline V gene sequence: CDR1 SQVTM, CDR2 ANQGSEA. The CDR3 length is 13 residues. Written as DNA, the CDR3 is TGCAGCGTGACCCTGGCAGTTGGCACTGAAGCTTTCTTT. Amino acids: CSVTLAVGTEAFF.

This clonotype was observed at least ten times. This chain uses TRBV27 with TRBJ2-5, with D uncertain. CDR3 size: 14 residues. The germline V and J ends were trimmed by 1 base and 2 bases, with 8 bases remaining between them. Germline V CDR1 and CDR2: MNHEY, SMNVEV (reference sequence). The DNA for the CDR3 is TGTGCCAGCAGTTTATTTGCGAGACAAGAGACCCAGTACTTC. Translated: CASSLFARQETQYF.

The table lists this clonotype with many counts. Here the CDR3 reads CASSTPRIRYNEQFF. The CDR3 DNA is TGTGCCAGCAGCACCCCCCGGATAAGGTACAATGAGCAGTTCTTC. The V and J genes are TRBV12-3 or TRBV12-4 and TRBJ2-1, with D unclear. The V and J ends lost 6 bases and 4 bases respectively, with 16 bases between them. This CDR3 has 15 amino acids.

This clonotype has only a few counts. This chain links TRBV9 with TRBJ1-5; D gene unclear. The CDR3 sequence is 14 residues long. Germline V gene lookup returns CDR1 SGDLS and CDR2 YYNGEE. Trimming shortened V by 3 bases and J by 1 base, and 8 bases separated the two germline ends. The chain's CDR3 is CASSEAESNQPQHF. In DNA, the CDR3 is TGTGCCAGCAGCGAGGCGGAGAGCAATCAGCCCCAGCATTTT. The whole variable domain, remainder taken from reference TRBV9 and TRBJ1-5, is DSGVTQTPKHLITATGQRVTLRCSPRSGDLSVYWYQQSLDQGLQFLIQYYNGEERAKGNILERFSAQQFPDLHSELNLSSLELGDSALYFCASSEAESNQPQHFGDGTRLSIL.

Ten or more counts support this clonotype. This chain links TRBV6-1 with TRBJ2-5, with 7 bases lining up with TRBD2. CDR1 MNHNS and CDR2 SASEGT come from the germline V gene. This CDR3 is 16 amino acids long. J gave up 5 bases and V 6 bases, and 15 bases lay outside the gene matches. The CDR3 region is CASSTHAGASMETQYF. CDR3 DNA sequence: TGTGCCAGCAGCACACACGCGGGAGCGAGTATGGAGACCCAGTACTTC.

This clonotype appeared many times. The chain combines TRBV20-1 with TRBJ2-3, with 7 bases aligning to TRBD1. Germline V gene sequence: CDR1 DFQATT, CDR2 SNEGSKA (reference sequence). The CDR3 runs to 15 residues. The junction had 3 bases not matched to a gene; V was cut back by 0 bases and J by 0 bases. The CDR3 here is CSARDGDRSTDTQYF. CDR3 DNA sequence: TGCAGTGCTAGAGATGGGGACAGAAGCACAGATACGCAGTATTTT.

This chain links TRBV6-5 with TRBJ2-1; D is possibly TRBD2 (6 bases). Trimming removed 4 bases at V and 9 bases at J, with 19 bases between. Germline values: CDR1 MNHEY, CDR2 SVGAGI. The CDR3 consists of 15 residues. The chain's CDR3 is CASSLVSVGRGEQFF. The CDR3 DNA reads as TGTGCCAGCAGTTTGGTTAGCGTGGGGCGGGGTGAGCAGTTCTTC.